This TCR beta chain was retrieved from a study of shared clonotypes between healthy human individuals. General study points: Clonotype sharing levels among donors were expected to vary with sequencing depth.

The assay was run at deep level. Sequenced by immunoSEQ multiplex PCR; TCRdb stores in-frame clones only, minus some. The sample holds more than 400,000 clones, approximately 78% seen once. Of note for this clone: Its antigen is undetermined.

Germline V lookup: CDR1 SGHVS, CDR2 FQNEAQ. J was trimmed by 3 bases and V by 5 bases; bases with no gene match: 10. The CDR3 is 16 residues long. The gene calls are TRBV7-8 and TRBJ1-3; 7 bases map to TRBD1. This receptor was taken from a woman between 40 and 50 years old in good health. Some clones in this sample may be carry-over from other donors' samples. The sequenced sample was PBMCs. CDR3 sequence (DNA): TGTGCCAGCAGCCCATTACAACGGGACAGTGGAAACACCATATATTTT. This codes for CASSPLQRDSGNTIYF.